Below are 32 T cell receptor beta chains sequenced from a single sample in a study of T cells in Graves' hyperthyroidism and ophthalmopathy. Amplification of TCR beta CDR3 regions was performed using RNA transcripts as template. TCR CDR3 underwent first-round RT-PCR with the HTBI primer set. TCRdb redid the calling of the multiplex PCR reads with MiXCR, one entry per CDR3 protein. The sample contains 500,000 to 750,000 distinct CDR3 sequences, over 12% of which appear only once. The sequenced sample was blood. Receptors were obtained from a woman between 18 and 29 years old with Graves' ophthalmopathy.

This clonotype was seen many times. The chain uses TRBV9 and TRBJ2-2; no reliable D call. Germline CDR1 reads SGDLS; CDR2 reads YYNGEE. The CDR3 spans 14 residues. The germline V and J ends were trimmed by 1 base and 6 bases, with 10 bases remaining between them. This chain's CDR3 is CASSVSLMSGELFF. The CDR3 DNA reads TGTGCCAGCAGCGTATCGTTGATGTCCGGGGAGCTGTTTTTT.

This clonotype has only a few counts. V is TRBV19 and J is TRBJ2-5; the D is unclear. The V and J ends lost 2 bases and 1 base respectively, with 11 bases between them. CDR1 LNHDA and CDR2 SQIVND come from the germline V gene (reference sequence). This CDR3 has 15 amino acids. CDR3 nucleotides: TGTGCCAGTAGTATAAAAGTCGGAATCCAAGAGACCCAGTACTTC. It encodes CASSIKVGIQETQYF. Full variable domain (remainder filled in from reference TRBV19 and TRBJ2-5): DGGITQSPKYLFRKEGQNVTLSCEQNLNHDAMYWYRQDPGQGLRLIYYSQIVNDFQKGDIAEGYSVSREKKESFPLTVTSAQKNPTAFYLCASSIKVGIQETQYFGPGTRLLVL.

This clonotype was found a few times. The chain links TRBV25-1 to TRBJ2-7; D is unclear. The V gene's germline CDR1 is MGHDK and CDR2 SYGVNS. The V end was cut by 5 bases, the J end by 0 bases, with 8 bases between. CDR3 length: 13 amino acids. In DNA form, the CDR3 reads TGTGCCAGCAGTAGGAGTTTCTCCTACGAGCAGTACTTC. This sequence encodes CASSRSFSYEQYF.

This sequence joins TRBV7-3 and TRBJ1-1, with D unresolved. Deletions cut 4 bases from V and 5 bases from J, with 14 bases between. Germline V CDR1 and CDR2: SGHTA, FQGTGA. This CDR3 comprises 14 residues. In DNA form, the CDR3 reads TGTGCCAGCAGCTCCGGTGGCGGGTGGACTGAAGCTTTCTTT. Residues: CASSSGGGWTEAFF.

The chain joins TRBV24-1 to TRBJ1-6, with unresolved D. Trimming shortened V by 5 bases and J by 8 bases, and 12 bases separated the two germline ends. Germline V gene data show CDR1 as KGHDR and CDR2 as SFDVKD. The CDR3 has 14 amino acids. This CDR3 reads CATSAGSLYSPLHF. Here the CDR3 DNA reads TGTGCCACCAGTGCTGGGAGCCTTTATTCACCCCTCCACTTT.

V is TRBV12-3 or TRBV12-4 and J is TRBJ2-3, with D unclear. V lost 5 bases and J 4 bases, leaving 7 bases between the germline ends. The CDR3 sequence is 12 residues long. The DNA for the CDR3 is TGTGCCAGCAGTATACGGGCAGATACGCAGTATTTT. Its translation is CASSIRADTQYF.

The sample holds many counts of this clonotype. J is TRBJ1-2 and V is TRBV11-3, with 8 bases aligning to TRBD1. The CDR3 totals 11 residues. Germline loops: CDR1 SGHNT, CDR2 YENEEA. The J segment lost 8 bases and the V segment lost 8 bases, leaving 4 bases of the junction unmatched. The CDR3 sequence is CASRQGNGYTF. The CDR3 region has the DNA TGTGCCAGCCGACAGGGGAACGGCTACACCTTC.

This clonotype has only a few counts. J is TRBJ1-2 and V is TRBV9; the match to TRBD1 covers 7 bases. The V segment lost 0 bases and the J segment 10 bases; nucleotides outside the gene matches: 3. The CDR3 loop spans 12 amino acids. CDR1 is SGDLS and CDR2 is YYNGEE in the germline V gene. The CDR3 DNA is TGTGCCAGCAGCGTAGGACAGGGCGACTACACCTTC. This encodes CASSVGQGDYTF.

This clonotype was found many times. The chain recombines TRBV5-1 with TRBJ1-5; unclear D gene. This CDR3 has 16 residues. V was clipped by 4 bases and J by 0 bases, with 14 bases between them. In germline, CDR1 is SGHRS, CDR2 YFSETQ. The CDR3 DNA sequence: TGCGCCAGCAGCCCGGGCGCGGCGAATAGCAATCAGCCCCAGCATTTT. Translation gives CASSPGAANSNQPQHF.

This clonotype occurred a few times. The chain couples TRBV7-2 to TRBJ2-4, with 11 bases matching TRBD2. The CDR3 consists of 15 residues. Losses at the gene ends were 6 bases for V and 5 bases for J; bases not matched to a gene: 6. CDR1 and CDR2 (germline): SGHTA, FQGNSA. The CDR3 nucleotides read TGTGCCAGCAGAGCCGGGACTAGCGGACAAAACATTCAGTACTTC. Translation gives CASRAGTSGQNIQYF. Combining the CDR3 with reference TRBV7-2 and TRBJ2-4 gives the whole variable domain GAGVSQSPSNKVTEKGKDVELRCDPISGHTALYWYRQSLGQGLEFLIYFQGNSAPDKSGLPSDRFSAERTGGSVSTLTIQRTQQEDSAVYLCASRAGTSGQNIQYFGAGTRLSVL.

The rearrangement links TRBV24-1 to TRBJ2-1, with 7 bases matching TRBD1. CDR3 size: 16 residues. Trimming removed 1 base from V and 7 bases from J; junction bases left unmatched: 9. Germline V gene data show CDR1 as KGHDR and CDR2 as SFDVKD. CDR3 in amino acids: CATSDFGTGDTNEQFF. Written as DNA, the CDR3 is TGTGCCACCAGTGATTTTGGAACAGGGGATACAAATGAGCAGTTCTTC.

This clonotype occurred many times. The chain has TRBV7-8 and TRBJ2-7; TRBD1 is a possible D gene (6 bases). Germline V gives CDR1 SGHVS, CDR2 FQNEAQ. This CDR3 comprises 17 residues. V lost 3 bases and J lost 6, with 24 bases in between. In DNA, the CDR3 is TGTGCCAGCAGCTTTACAAATGACAGGTCCCTCCCTGGCGAGCAGTACTTC. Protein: CASSFTNDRSLPGEQYF.

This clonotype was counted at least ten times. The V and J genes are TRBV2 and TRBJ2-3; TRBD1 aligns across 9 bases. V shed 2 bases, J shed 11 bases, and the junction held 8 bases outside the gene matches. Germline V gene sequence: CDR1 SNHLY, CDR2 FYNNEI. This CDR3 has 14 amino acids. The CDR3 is CASSEQTGGNWQYF. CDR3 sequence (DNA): TGTGCCAGCAGTGAACAGACAGGGGGGAATTGGCAGTATTTT.

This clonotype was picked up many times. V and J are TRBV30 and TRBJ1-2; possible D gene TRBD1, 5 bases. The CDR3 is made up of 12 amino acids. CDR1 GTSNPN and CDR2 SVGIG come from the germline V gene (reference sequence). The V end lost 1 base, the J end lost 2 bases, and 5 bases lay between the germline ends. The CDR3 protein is CAWSDRNYGYTF. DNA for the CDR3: TGTGCCTGGAGTGACAGGAACTATGGCTACACCTTC.

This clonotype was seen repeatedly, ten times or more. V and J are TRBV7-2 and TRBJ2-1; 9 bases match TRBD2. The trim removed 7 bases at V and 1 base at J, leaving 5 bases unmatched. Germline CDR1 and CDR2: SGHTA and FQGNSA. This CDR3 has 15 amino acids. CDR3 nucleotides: TGTGCCAGCACCGTGACTAGCGGTTCCTACAATGAGCAGTTCTTC. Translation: CASTVTSGSYNEQFF.

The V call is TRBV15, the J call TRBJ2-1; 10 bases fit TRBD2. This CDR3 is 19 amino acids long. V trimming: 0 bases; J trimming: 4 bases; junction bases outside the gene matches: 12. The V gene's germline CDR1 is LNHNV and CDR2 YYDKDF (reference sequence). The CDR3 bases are TGTGCCACCAGCAGAGATAGGGTTGGGACTAGCGACTTTTACAATGAGCAGTTCTTC. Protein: CATSRDRVGTSDFYNEQFF.

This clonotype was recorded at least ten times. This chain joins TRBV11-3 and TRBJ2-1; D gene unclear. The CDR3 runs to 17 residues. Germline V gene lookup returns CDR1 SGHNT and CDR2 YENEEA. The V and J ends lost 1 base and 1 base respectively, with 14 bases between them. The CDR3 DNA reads TGTGCCAGCAGCTTAGGAGCCCCTTTAGGATCCTACAATGAGCAGTTCTTC. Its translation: CASSLGAPLGSYNEQFF.

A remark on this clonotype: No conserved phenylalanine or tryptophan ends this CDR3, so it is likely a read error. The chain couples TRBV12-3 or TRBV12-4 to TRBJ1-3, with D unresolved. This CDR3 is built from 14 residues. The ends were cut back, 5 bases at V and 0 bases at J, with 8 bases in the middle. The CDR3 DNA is TGTGCCAGCAGTCCAATAAGCTCTGGAAACACCATATATTCT. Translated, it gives CASSPISSGNTIYS.

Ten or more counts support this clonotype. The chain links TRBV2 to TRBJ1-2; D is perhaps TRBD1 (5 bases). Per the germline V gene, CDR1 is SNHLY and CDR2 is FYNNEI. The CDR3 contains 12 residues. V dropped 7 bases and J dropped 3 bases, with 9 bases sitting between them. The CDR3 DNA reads TGTGCCAGCACAATACAGGACTATGGCTACACCTTC. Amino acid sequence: CASTIQDYGYTF.

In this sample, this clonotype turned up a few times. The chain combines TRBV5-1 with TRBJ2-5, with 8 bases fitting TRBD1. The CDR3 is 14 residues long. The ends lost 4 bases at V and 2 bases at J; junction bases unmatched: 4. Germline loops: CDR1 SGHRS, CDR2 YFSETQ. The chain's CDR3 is CASSHRGNQETQYF. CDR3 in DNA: TGCGCCAGCAGCCACAGGGGGAATCAAGAGACCCAGTACTTC.

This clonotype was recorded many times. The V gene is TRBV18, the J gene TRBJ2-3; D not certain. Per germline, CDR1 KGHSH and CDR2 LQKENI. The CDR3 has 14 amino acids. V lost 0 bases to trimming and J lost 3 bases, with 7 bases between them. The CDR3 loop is CASSPPLATDTQYF. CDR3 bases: TGTGCCAGCTCACCACCCCTGGCTACAGATACGCAGTATTTT.

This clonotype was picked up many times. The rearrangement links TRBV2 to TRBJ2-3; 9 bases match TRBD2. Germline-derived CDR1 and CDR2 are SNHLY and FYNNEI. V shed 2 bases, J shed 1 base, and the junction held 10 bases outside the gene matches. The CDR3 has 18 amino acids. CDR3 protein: CASSELAGGPEGTDTQYF. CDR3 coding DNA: TGTGCCAGCAGTGAACTCGCGGGAGGGCCCGAAGGCACAGATACGCAGTATTTT. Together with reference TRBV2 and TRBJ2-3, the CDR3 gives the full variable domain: EPEVTQTPSHQVTQMGQEVILRCVPISNHLYFYWYRQILGQKVEFLVSFYNNEISEKSEIFDDQFSVERPDGSNFTLKIRSTKLEDSAMYFCASSELAGGPEGTDTQYFGPGTRLTVL.

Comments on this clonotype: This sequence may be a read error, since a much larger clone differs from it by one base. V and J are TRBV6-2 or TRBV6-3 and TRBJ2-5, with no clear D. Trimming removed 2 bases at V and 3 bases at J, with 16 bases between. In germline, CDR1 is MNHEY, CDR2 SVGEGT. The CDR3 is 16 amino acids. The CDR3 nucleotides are TGTGCCAGCAGTTACCAGCGCGGCGGTAAAAAAGAGACCCAGTACTTC. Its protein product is CASSYQRGGKKETQYF.

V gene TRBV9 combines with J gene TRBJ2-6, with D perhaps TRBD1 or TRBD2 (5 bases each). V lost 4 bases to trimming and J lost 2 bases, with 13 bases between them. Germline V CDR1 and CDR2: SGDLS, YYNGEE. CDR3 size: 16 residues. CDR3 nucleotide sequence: TGTGCCAGCAGCCACCCCGGGACGGCTGGGGCCAACGTCCTGACTTTC. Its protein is CASSHPGTAGANVLTF.

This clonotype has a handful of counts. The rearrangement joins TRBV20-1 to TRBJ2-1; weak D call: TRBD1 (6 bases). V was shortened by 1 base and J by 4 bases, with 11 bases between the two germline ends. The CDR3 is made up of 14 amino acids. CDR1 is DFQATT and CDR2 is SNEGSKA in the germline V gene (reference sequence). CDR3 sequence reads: CSARATGTYNEQFF. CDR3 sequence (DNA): TGCAGTGCTAGAGCGACAGGAACGTACAATGAGCAGTTCTTC.

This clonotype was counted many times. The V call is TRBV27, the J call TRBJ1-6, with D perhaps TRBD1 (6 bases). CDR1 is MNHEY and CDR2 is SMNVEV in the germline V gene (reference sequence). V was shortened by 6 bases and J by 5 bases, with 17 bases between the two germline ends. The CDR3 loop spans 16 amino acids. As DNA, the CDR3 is TGTGCCAGCAGCTTGACCGGGACACGGAATAATTCACCCCTCCACTTT. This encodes CASSLTGTRNNSPLHF.

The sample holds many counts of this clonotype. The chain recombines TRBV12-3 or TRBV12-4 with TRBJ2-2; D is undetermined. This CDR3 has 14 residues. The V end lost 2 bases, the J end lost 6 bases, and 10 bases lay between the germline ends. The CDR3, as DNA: TGTGCCAGCAGTTTAATCCGGCTTGCCGGGGAGCTGTTTTTT. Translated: CASSLIRLAGELFF.

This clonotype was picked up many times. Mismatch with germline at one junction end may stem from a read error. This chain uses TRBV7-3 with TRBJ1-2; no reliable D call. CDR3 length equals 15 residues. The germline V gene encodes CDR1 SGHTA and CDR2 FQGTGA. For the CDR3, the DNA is TGTGCCAGCAGATTAACGTCAGGCGGGAACTATGGCTACACCTTC. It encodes CASRLTSGGNYGYTF.

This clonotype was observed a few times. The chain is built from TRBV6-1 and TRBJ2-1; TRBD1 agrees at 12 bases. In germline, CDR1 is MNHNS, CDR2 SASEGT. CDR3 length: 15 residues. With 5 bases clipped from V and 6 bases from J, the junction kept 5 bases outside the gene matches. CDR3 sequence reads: CASSWGTGGVNEQFF. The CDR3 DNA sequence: TGTGCCAGCAGTTGGGGGACAGGGGGCGTCAATGAGCAGTTCTTC.

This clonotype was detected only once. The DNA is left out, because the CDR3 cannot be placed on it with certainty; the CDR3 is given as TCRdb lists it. The CDR3 protein is CASTNQTSMYLCASRDGPAYEQYF. V is TRBV12-3 or TRBV12-4 and J is TRBJ2-7; TRBD1, the table's D call, was not compared with the DNA. Ends included, the CDR3 has 24 residues.

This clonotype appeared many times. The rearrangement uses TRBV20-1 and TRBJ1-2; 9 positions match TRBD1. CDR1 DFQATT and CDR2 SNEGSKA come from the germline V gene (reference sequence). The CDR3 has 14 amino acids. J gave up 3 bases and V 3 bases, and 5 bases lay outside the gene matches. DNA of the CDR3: TGCAGTGCTAGGACAGGGGGTTTTGACTATGGCTACACCTTC. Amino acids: CSARTGGFDYGYTF.

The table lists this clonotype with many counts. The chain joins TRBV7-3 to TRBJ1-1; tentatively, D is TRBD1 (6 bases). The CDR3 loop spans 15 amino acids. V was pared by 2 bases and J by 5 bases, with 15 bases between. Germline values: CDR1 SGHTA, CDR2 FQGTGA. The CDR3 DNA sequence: TGTGCCAGCAGCTTACAGGGCAGGGGCCATACTGAAGCTTTCTTT. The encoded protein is CASSLQGRGHTEAFF.